This T cell receptor beta chain was obtained from a study of blood T cells in healthy people across ages. Findings and limits, study-wide: It was held that the diversity estimates obtained from one million T cells were underestimates.

As concerns this clonotype: Its specificity is not known.

Through a sample-barcoded 5' primer and a J-beta primer mix, a second PCR was run for roughly 6 to 11 cycles. Every sample gave at least 3 million paired-end reads containing CDR3. Each CDR3 protein gets one entry after TCRdb re-called the 5' RACE reads with MiXCR. The table has fewer than 1 million distinct CDR3 sequences, under 55% seen once. This CDR3 contains 15 residues. With V trimmed by 2 bases and J by 7 bases, 12 bases remained unmatched. Germline loops: CDR1 DFQATT, CDR2 SNEGSKA (reference sequence). The chain recombines TRBV20-1 with TRBJ2-7, with 9 bases lining up with TRBD1. This TCR came from a man aged 55 to 70 in good health. The material sequenced was blood. The CDR3 DNA reads TGCAGTGCTAGACTCTACGGACAGGGGATGGGGGAGCAGTACTTC. Protein: CSARLYGQGMGEQYF.